This T cell receptor beta chain is from a study of blood T cell repertoires in COVID-19. Original data processing: Reference gene primer amplification gave nucleated cell count estimates. Method: immunoSEQ multiplex PCR; TCRdb's copy keeps in-frame clones and lacks some. The DNA was the basis for D and trimming; V, J and clone size are from that table. The sample carries 28,000 or so clones, 80% to 90% recorded once. The V segment lost 3 bases and the J segment 0 bases; nucleotides outside the gene matches: 5. Looked up from germline, CDR1 is SGHTA and CDR2 is FQGNSA. CDR3 length: 15 residues. During active infection, Seattle patients enrolled and were then monitored through disease.

The source material was peripheral blood. The chain carries TRBV7-2 and TRBJ2-7, with 7 bases lining up with TRBD2. The source of this sequence is a woman aged 80 or older with COVID-19, enrolled during active disease. DNA for the CDR3: TGTGCCAGCAGCTTGGAAGCGGGGTCCTCCTACGAGCAGTACTTC. This sequence encodes CASSLEAGSSYEQYF.